In this sample, the clone carrying this T cell receptor beta chain turned up once. The data are from a study of CD8+ T cells in alopecia areata. Following extraction, RNA underwent reverse transcription to cDNA, which served as the sequencing template. TCRdb's table, derived via immunoSEQ multiplex PCR, lists solely in-frame clones and lacks some. The sample holds some 110,000 clones, under 40% seen once. Unmatched junction bases numbered 13, after V lost 5 bases and J lost 5 bases. CDR3 length: 16 amino acids. Per the germline V gene, CDR1 is SGHVS and CDR2 is FQNEAQ. The chain combines TRBV7-8 with TRBJ2-5; 8 bases are shared with TRBD1. Sequencing was carried out using CD4+ T cells sorted from blood. This clonotype was obtained from a human donor with alopecia areata. The CDR3 reads CASSGIARGLGETQYF. The DNA for the CDR3 is TGTGCCAGCAGCGGAATAGCCAGGGGGCTCGGGGAGACCCAGTACTTC.